These 22 T cell receptor beta chains share one sample of origin, sequenced in a study of T cells after yellow fever vaccination. From the 5' RACE reads, TCRdb called clonotypes with MiXCR, one entry per CDR3 protein. The sample has 320,000 or so distinct CDR3 sequences; roughly 8.3% are singletons. Sequencing used PBMCs, obtained approximately 47 days after the first yellow fever vaccination. These TCRs come from a man younger than 35 who received the YFV17D yellow fever vaccine.

V is TRBV18 and J is TRBJ1-5; D is possibly TRBD1 (6 bases). CDR1 is KGHSH, CDR2 LQKENI, per germline. The CDR3 is 16 residues long. V lost 5 bases and J 2 bases, leaving 16 bases between the germline ends. CDR3 region: CASSKGGWDGNQPQHF. The CDR3, as DNA: TGTGCCAGCTCAAAGGGGGGCTGGGATGGCAATCAGCCCCAGCATTTT.

CDR3: CASGWSPRGHTGELFF. In nucleotides, the CDR3 is TGTGCTAGTGGTTGGAGTCCCCGGGGGCACACCGGGGAGCTGTTTTTT. V gene TRBV12-5 combines with J gene TRBJ2-2; D tentatively fits TRBD1 or TRBD2 (6 bases each). Germline V lookup: CDR1 LGHNT, CDR2 FRNRAP. V gave up 4 bases and J gave up 3 bases, with 15 bases separating them. The CDR3 is 16 residues long.

The V and J genes are TRBV7-2 and TRBJ2-7, with 7 bases matching TRBD1. CDR1 and CDR2 (germline): SGHTA, FQGNSA. Unmatched junction bases numbered 8, after V lost 2 bases and J lost 4 bases. The CDR3 loop spans 15 amino acids. The CDR3 region is CASSLSGTETYEQYV. CDR3 coding DNA: TGTGCCAGCAGCTTATCCGGGACAGAGACATACGAGCAGTACGTC.

The chain combines TRBV5-1 with TRBJ1-2; D may be TRBD1 (5 bases). The germline V gene has CDR1 SGHRS and CDR2 YFSETQ. The CDR3 spans 15 residues. V gave up 4 bases and J gave up 1 base, with 14 bases separating them. CDR3 sequence reads: CASSPRGGNNYGYTF. The CDR3, as DNA: TGCGCCAGCAGCCCCCGCGGGGGGAATAACTATGGCTACACCTTC. The full variable domain, completed using reference TRBV5-1 and TRBJ1-2, is KAGVTQTPRYLIKTRGQQVTLSCSPISGHRSVSWYQQTPGQGLQFLFEYFSETQRNKGNFPGRFSGRQFSNSRSEMNVSTLELGDSALYLCASSPRGGNNYGYTFGSGTRLTVV.

CDR3 residues: CASSLPPNTGELFF. In nucleotides, the CDR3 is TGTGCCAGCAGCTTACCCCCGAACACCGGGGAGCTGTTTTTT. This chain joins TRBV7-9 and TRBJ2-2, with no clear D. CDR1 is SEHNR, CDR2 FQNEAQ, per germline (reference sequence). Trimming removed 2 bases at V and 0 bases at J, with 4 bases between. There are 14 residues in the CDR3.

This clonotype showed up just a few times. This chain links TRBV15 with TRBJ1-1; tentatively, D is TRBD1 (5 bases). Germline V gene data show CDR1 as LNHNV and CDR2 as YYDKDF (reference sequence). CDR3 size: 16 residues. V was trimmed by 1 base and J by 1 base, leaving 13 bases between them. CDR3 sequence reads: CATSRGGLSSNTEAFF. The DNA of the CDR3 is TGTGCCACCAGCAGAGGGGGACTTTCTTCGAACACTGAAGCTTTCTTT.

V is TRBV20-1 and J is TRBJ2-1; D is ambiguous. The V end lost 1 base, the J end lost 4 bases, and 11 bases lay between the germline ends. This CDR3 region has 14 residues. Germline V gene lookup returns CDR1 DFQATT and CDR2 SNEGSKA (reference sequence). The CDR3, as DNA: TGCAGTGCTAGAGCACCTCCCGGATACAATGAGCAGTTCTTC. It encodes CSARAPPGYNEQFF.

This clonotype occurred many times. The chain couples TRBV7-2 to TRBJ2-7; D unclear. The CDR3 spans 11 residues. CDR1 and CDR2 from the germline V gene are SGHTA and FQGNSA. Deletions cut 3 bases from V and 4 bases from J, with 4 bases between. The CDR3 region is CASSFLYEQYF. DNA for the CDR3: TGTGCCAGCAGCTTCCTTTACGAGCAGTACTTC.

This clonotype was seen ten or more times. The genes are TRBV24-1 and TRBJ2-2; D not certain. Germline lookup yields CDR1 KGHDR and CDR2 SFDVKD. This CDR3 comprises 17 residues. V lost 0 bases to trimming and J lost 6 bases, with 16 bases between them. The CDR3 nucleotides read TGTGCCACCAGTGATTTGCAAGGTCGGCCTGAAGCCGGGGAGCTGTTTTTT. It translates to CATSDLQGRPEAGELFF.

At least ten counts were recorded for this clonotype. This chain joins TRBV4-3 and TRBJ2-1, with D uncertain. The CDR3 is made up of 15 amino acids. Germline V gives CDR1 LGHNA, CDR2 YSLEER. V lost 4 bases and J 0 bases, leaving 10 bases between the germline ends. CDR3 region: CASSPGSSSYNEQFF. CDR3 in DNA: TGCGCCAGCAGCCCCGGTTCTAGCTCCTACAATGAGCAGTTCTTC.

This clonotype was detected once. This chain's CDR3 is CSARDPRPDGNTEAFF. Here the CDR3 DNA reads TGCAGTGCTAGAGATCCTCGCCCGGACGGGAACACTGAAGCTTTCTTT. V usage is TRBV20-1 and J usage is TRBJ1-1; D ambiguous. Germline loops: CDR1 DFQATT, CDR2 SNEGSKA (reference sequence). V was clipped by 0 bases and J by 1 base, with 15 bases between them. The CDR3 extends over 16 amino acids.

This clonotype was seen ten or more times. The chain is built from TRBV9 and TRBJ2-5; no reliable D call. V gave up 2 bases and J gave up 2 bases, with 7 bases separating them. CDR1 SGDLS and CDR2 YYNGEE come from the germline V gene. This CDR3 is 13 amino acids long. The CDR3 is CASSVSNQETQYF. DNA for the CDR3: TGTGCCAGCAGCGTGTCAAATCAAGAGACCCAGTACTTC.

This chain links TRBV7-3 with TRBJ2-1; D is possibly TRBD2 (6 bases). V lost 4 bases and J 9 bases, leaving 19 bases between the germline ends. CDR3 length: 15 amino acids. CDR1 and CDR2 from the germline V gene are SGHTA and FQGTGA. DNA of the CDR3: TGTGCCAGCAGCTCCGAGACTAGTCAGTTCGGTGAGCAGTTCTTC. It is translated as CASSSETSQFGEQFF.

This clonotype was observed many times. The CDR3, as DNA: TGCAGTGCTCGACAGGGTGGAGAGCAGTACGTC. Its protein is CSARQGGEQYV. The chain is built from TRBV20-1 and TRBJ2-7; 7 bases agree with TRBD1. The CDR3 runs to 11 residues. The germline gives CDR1 DFQATT, CDR2 SNEGSKA (reference sequence). J lost 7 bases, V lost 5 bases, and 5 bases had no gene match.

In its sample, this clonotype was seen a few times. V gene TRBV12-3 or TRBV12-4 combines with J gene TRBJ1-1; 8 positions agree with TRBD1. With V trimmed by 5 bases and J by 3 bases, 8 bases remained unmatched. The CDR3 length is 15 residues. Written as DNA, the CDR3 is TGTGCCAGCAGTCGGCCGAGGACAGGGTACACTGAAGCTTTCTTT. Amino acids: CASSRPRTGYTEAFF.

V gene TRBV7-2 combines with J gene TRBJ2-7, with 9 bases fitting TRBD2. The J segment lost 5 bases and the V segment lost 4 bases, leaving 6 bases of the junction unmatched. The CDR3 is 14 residues long. Germline assignment: CDR1 SGHTA and CDR2 FQGNSA. The CDR3 nucleotides read TGTGCCAGCAGCTGGCGGGGGGGGATCGACGAGCAGTACGTC. It specifies CASSWRGGIDEQYV.

In its sample, this clonotype was seen many times. V gene TRBV12-3 or TRBV12-4 combines with J gene TRBJ2-7; D is possibly TRBD1 or TRBD2 (5 bases each). This CDR3 contains 13 residues. Trimming stripped 5 bases from V and 5 bases from J, with 13 bases between. The CDR3 DNA follows: TGTGCCAGCAGTGTCGGGACGGTGGACGAGCAGTACGTC. Translating gives CASSVGTVDEQYV.

The chain links TRBV30 to TRBJ2-1; possibly TRBD1 or TRBD2 for D (5 bases each). CDR1 and CDR2 (germline): GTSNPN, SVGIG (reference sequence). The CDR3 loop spans 10 amino acids. V lost 5 bases and J lost 10, with 9 bases in between. For the CDR3, the DNA is TGTGCCTGGTTCGAGGGGGAGCAGTTCTTC. This gives the protein CAWFEGEQFF.

This clonotype appeared a few times. The V gene is TRBV11-2, the J gene TRBJ2-7, with a tentative D call TRBD1 (5 bases). This CDR3 comprises 14 residues. Trimming cost V 5 bases and J 3 bases, with 14 bases left between them. Germline CDR1 and CDR2: SGHAT and FQNNGV. CDR3 nucleotides: TGTGCCAGCAGCGACCCAAGACAGATCTACGAGCAGTACGTC. It is translated as CASSDPRQIYEQYV.

This clonotype was observed a few times. The chain employs TRBV7-2 and TRBJ2-1; D gene unclear. The V gene's germline CDR1 is SGHTA and CDR2 FQGNSA. V lost 6 bases and J lost 10, with 13 bases in between. The CDR3 consists of 12 residues. CDR3 amino acids: CASSYTNTEQFF. The CDR3 bases are TGTGCCAGCAGTTACACTAATACGGAGCAGTTCTTC.

Ten or more counts support this clonotype. The chain is built from TRBV9 and TRBJ2-3; TRBD2 agrees at 14 bases. Germline V lookup: CDR1 SGDLS, CDR2 YYNGEE. The CDR3 totals 18 residues. Trimming cost V 3 bases and J 2 bases; bases outside gene matches: 8. The CDR3 DNA sequence: TGTGCCAGCAGCGCCCCCGGGACTAGCGGGGGAATCACAGATACGCAGTATTTT. It specifies CASSAPGTSGGITDTQYF.

There are a few counts of this clonotype. The V call is TRBV7-3, the J call TRBJ2-1; unclear D gene. CDR1 is SGHTA and CDR2 is FQGTGA in the germline V gene. Trimming cost V 5 bases and J 2 bases, with 22 bases left between them. The CDR3 totals 18 residues. For the CDR3, the DNA is TGTGCCAGCAGCCCCAAAGGTCGCCAGGCCGCTACCTACAATGAGCAGTTCTTC. It is translated as CASSPKGRQAATYNEQFF.